The next 4 T cell receptor beta chains were all read from a single sample in a study of liver allograft versus peripheral blood T cells. Study-level background: Intrahepatic T cell receptor repertoires from transplanted livers were compared against repertoires in recipients' peripheral blood.

TCRdb re-derived calls from the reads in MiXCR, one entry per CDR3 protein. The profile shows 8,500 to 10,000 distinct CDR3 sequences, about 24% of them singletons. These receptors all come from a human patient who had a liver transplant. These T cells may partly come from the graft donor.

This clonotype is judged medium-sized. The genes are TRBV15 and TRBJ1-6; D is uncertain. The CDR3 is made up of 16 amino acids. Germline V gene data show CDR1 as LNHNV and CDR2 as YYDKDF (reference sequence). V dropped 0 bases and J dropped 8 bases, with 14 bases sitting between them. The CDR3 coding sequence is TGTGCCACCAGCAGAGAACTAAGGCAGGAAGATTCACCCCTCCACTTT. Translation: CATSRELRQEDSPLHF. The entire variable domain, with the rest obtained from reference TRBV15 and TRBJ1-6, is as follows: DAMVIQNPRYQVTQFGKPVTLSCSQTLNHNVMYWYQQKSSQAPKLLFHYYDKDFNNEADTPDNFQSRRPNTSFCFLDIRSPGLGDTAMYLCATSRELRQEDSPLHFGNGTRLTVT.

The rearrangement uses TRBV5-4 and TRBJ2-1, with 10 positions matching TRBD1. Germline lookup yields CDR1 SGHNT and CDR2 YYREEE (reference sequence). The CDR3 loop spans 16 amino acids. Trimming removed 4 bases from V and 4 bases from J; junction bases left unmatched: 8. Written as DNA, the CDR3 is TGTGCCAGCAGCCCCTCCGGGACAGGGGTATACAATGAGCAGTTCTTC. Its translation: CASSPSGTGVYNEQFF.

The chain combines TRBV28 with TRBJ1-1; possibly TRBD1 for D (6 bases). Germline V gives CDR1 MDHEN, CDR2 SYDVKM. This CDR3 comprises 15 residues. The V end was cut by 7 bases, the J end by 4 bases, with 19 bases between. The CDR3 sequence: CASTMGGRVATEAFF. DNA of the CDR3: TGTGCCAGCACCATGGGGGGCAGGGTGGCCACTGAAGCTTTCTTT.

This clonotype has a count of ten or more. The chain combines TRBV20-1 with TRBJ1-2; D gene ambiguous. The CDR3 sequence is 8 residues long. Germline V gives CDR1 DFQATT, CDR2 SNEGSKA (reference sequence). V lost 6 bases and J lost 9, with 5 bases in between. The CDR3 is CSAGRYTF. CDR3 in DNA: TGCAGTGCAGGCCGCTACACCTTC.